The source of this TCR beta chain is a study of blood T cell repertoires in COVID-19. Original data processing: Estimates of nucleated cell counts were drawn from the amplification of reference gene primers. Assay: immunoSEQ multiplex PCR; the TCRdb copy retains only in-frame clones and omits some. V, J and clone size reflect that table, while D and trimming were determined from the DNA. In the table there are roughly 350,000 clones, 70% to 90% of which are singletons. Points on this clone: Other DNA sequences of this sample code for an identical CDR3.

Input material: peripheral blood. This TCR came from a woman aged 25 to 39 with COVID-19, enrolled during active disease.

The CDR3, as DNA: TGTGCCAGCTCACCCCCCGCTGGAAACACCATATATTTT. Its protein product is CASSPPAGNTIYF. This chain connects TRBV18 to TRBJ1-3; D is undetermined. Trimming removed 3 bases at V and 2 bases at J, with 5 bases between. The length of the CDR3 is 13 residues. Germline lookup yields CDR1 KGHSH and CDR2 LQKENI.